The 21 T cell receptor beta chains below were found in one sample sequenced in a study of blood T cell repertoires in COVID-19. TCRdb's copy holds only in-frame clones and misses some; the assay was immunoSEQ multiplex PCR. The sample lists roughly 140,000 clones; approximately 85% were seen once. The sample consisted of peripheral blood. The source of these receptors is a man between 45 and 60 years old with acute or convalescent COVID-19.

The chain couples TRBV30 to TRBJ1-4; D call uncertain. Germline lookup yields CDR1 GTSNPN and CDR2 SVGIG (reference sequence). Trimming shortened V by 8 bases and J by 3 bases, and 19 bases separated the two germline ends. CDR3 length: 15 amino acids. The CDR3 DNA is TGTGCCAGCACCACCTCGGGTGTGGCTAATGAAAAACTGTTTTTT. Translating it yields CASTTSGVANEKLFF.

This chain uses TRBV18 with TRBJ2-1; 7 bases map to TRBD2. With 8 bases clipped from V and 8 bases from J, the junction kept 12 bases outside the gene matches. Germline lookup yields CDR1 KGHSH and CDR2 LQKENI. CDR3 length: 14 residues. CDR3 in amino acids: CASIPGTTTDEQFF. The CDR3 DNA follows: TGTGCCAGCATCCCGGGGACTACAACCGATGAGCAGTTCTTC.

The V call is TRBV7-2, the J call TRBJ2-1; D is undetermined. The germline gives CDR1 SGHTA, CDR2 FQGNSA. CDR3 length: 13 residues. Trimming cost V 1 base and J 10 bases, with 11 bases left between them. Written as DNA, the CDR3 is TGTGCCAGCAGCTTAGGAACGGGTAGGGAGCAGTTCTTC. Translation gives CASSLGTGREQFF. Together with reference TRBV7-2 and TRBJ2-1, the CDR3 gives the full variable domain: GAGVSQSPSNKVTEKGKDVELRCDPISGHTALYWYRQSLGQGLEFLIYFQGNSAPDKSGLPSDRFSAERTGGSVSTLTIQRTQQEDSAVYLCASSLGTGREQFFGPGTRLTVL.

The J gene is TRBJ2-2, the V gene TRBV24-1; possibly TRBD2 for D (5 bases). The CDR3 runs to 15 residues. CDR1 is KGHDR and CDR2 is SFDVKD in the germline V gene. V lost 2 bases and J 8 bases, leaving 14 bases between the germline ends. CDR3 sequence (DNA): TGTGCCACCAGTGATTGGACTCGGACGGGAGGGGAGCTGTTTTTT. Its translation: CATSDWTRTGGELFF.

J is TRBJ1-4 and V is TRBV18, with unresolved D. The CDR3 covers 12 residues. Trimming pared 4 bases from V and 8 bases from J, leaving 8 bases between. Germline V gene lookup returns CDR1 KGHSH and CDR2 LQKENI. CDR3 bases: TGTGCCAGCTCACTGGGAGGAGAAAAACTGTTTTTT. It specifies CASSLGGEKLFF.

This clone was recorded once. This chain joins TRBV7-9 and TRBJ2-2, with D possibly matching TRBD1 (6 bases). CDR1 and CDR2 (germline): SEHNR, FQNEAQ (reference sequence). This CDR3 contains 14 residues. Trimming removed 5 bases at V and 4 bases at J, with 11 bases between. The CDR3 coding sequence is TGTGCCAGCAGCGACGGACAGCTCACCGGGGAGCTGTTTTTT. Its protein is CASSDGQLTGELFF. Full variable domain (outside the CDR3, taken from reference TRBV7-9 and TRBJ2-2): DTGVSQNPRHKITKRGQNVTFRCDPISEHNRLYWYRQTLGQGPEFLTYFQNEAQLEKSRLLSDRFSAERPKGSFSTLEIQRTEQGDSAMYLCASSDGQLTGELFFGEGSRLTVL.

The V and J genes are TRBV5-1 and TRBJ2-2, with TRBD2 matching 9 bases. In germline, CDR1 is SGHRS, CDR2 YFSETQ. Trimming removed 2 bases from V and 5 bases from J; junction bases left unmatched: 13. The length of the CDR3 is 18 residues. In DNA, the CDR3 is TGCGCCAGCAGCTTCGTAATAGCGGGAGCGGGTCGGACCGGGGAGCTGTTTTTT. This gives the protein CASSFVIAGAGRTGELFF.

The V and J genes are TRBV30 and TRBJ2-1, with 14 positions matching TRBD2. The J segment lost 7 bases and the V segment lost 1 base, leaving 6 bases of the junction unmatched. Germline V gives CDR1 GTSNPN, CDR2 SVGIG (reference sequence). This CDR3 is built from 16 residues. The CDR3 coding sequence is TGTGCCTGGAGTGCACGGGGACTAGCGGGAGTGAATGAGCAGTTCTTC. Residues: CAWSARGLAGVNEQFF.

This chain joins TRBV15 and TRBJ2-7, with a tentative D call TRBD2 (5 bases). The CDR3 has 13 amino acids. V gave up 2 bases and J gave up 3 bases, with 8 bases separating them. CDR1 and CDR2 (germline): LNHNV, YYDKDF (reference sequence). The CDR3 nucleotides are TGTGCCACCAGCAGACCGGACTTCTACGAGCAGTACTTC. Protein: CATSRPDFYEQYF.

The chain couples TRBV19 to TRBJ2-2, with D unresolved. V lost 9 bases and J 4 bases, leaving 15 bases between the germline ends. This CDR3 has 14 amino acids. Germline V gene lookup returns CDR1 LNHDA and CDR2 SQIVND (reference sequence). The CDR3 region has the DNA TGTGCCAGCACTCTGACTGTGGTCACCGGGGAGCTGTTTTTT. This gives the protein CASTLTVVTGELFF. Full variable domain (remainder filled in from reference TRBV19 and TRBJ2-2): DGGITQSPKYLFRKEGQNVTLSCEQNLNHDAMYWYRQDPGQGLRLIYYSQIVNDFQKGDIAEGYSVSREKKESFPLTVTSAQKNPTAFYLCASTLTVVTGELFFGEGSRLTVL.

This chain uses TRBV6-6 with TRBJ1-2; unclear D gene. The V gene lost 3 bases and the J gene lost 10 bases, with 21 bases spanning the gap. Germline CDR1 is MNHNY and CDR2 is SVGAGI (reference sequence). The CDR3 sequence is 15 residues long. The DNA of the CDR3 is TGTGCCAGCAGTTATGAGGCGAGATTGACCGACGACTACACCTTC. Residues: CASSYEARLTDDYTF.

The rearrangement uses TRBV19 and TRBJ1-2, with 11 bases fitting TRBD1. CDR3 length equals 16 residues. The V gene's germline CDR1 is LNHDA and CDR2 SQIVND (reference sequence). V lost 7 bases and J lost 2; bases outside the gene matches: 9. In DNA form, the CDR3 reads TGTGCCAGTACCAAGGGACAGGGGGTAATCAACTATGGCTACACCTTC. Its translation: CASTKGQGVINYGYTF.

This sequence joins TRBV2 and TRBJ1-1; 7 bases line up with TRBD1. The CDR3 loop spans 14 amino acids. Losses at the gene ends were 4 bases for V and 0 bases for J; bases not matched to a gene: 2. Germline CDR1 SNHLY, CDR2 FYNNEI. The DNA of the CDR3 is TGTGCCAGCAGTGGCGACAGGGTGAACACTGAAGCTTTCTTT. This gives the protein CASSGDRVNTEAFF.

The V call is TRBV11-3, the J call TRBJ2-2, with TRBD2 as a possible D gene (5 bases). Trimming removed 1 base at V and 5 bases at J, with 8 bases between. This CDR3 comprises 14 residues. Germline V gene data show CDR1 as SGHNT and CDR2 as YENEEA. The CDR3 reads CASSLVGGTGELFF. In nucleotides, the CDR3 is TGTGCCAGCAGCTTAGTGGGCGGGACCGGGGAGCTGTTTTTT.

The CDR3 nucleotides are TGTGCCAGCAGTTTCGGTAGGGAGCTGTTTTTT. Translating gives CASSFGRELFF. The chain carries TRBV28 and TRBJ2-2; D not certain. CDR1 and CDR2 from the germline V gene are MDHEN and SYDVKM. There are 11 residues in the CDR3. V dropped 3 bases and J dropped 9 bases, with 5 bases sitting between them.

As for this clone: This sample also contains other DNA sequences that code for the same CDR3. V gene TRBV7-9 combines with J gene TRBJ2-3; TRBD2 matches at 9 bases. CDR1 SEHNR and CDR2 FQNEAQ come from the germline V gene (reference sequence). J was trimmed by 2 bases and V by 5 bases; bases with no gene match: 5. The length of the CDR3 is 15 residues. The DNA for the CDR3 is TGTGCCAGCAGCCGTGGCGGGGGGGACACAGATACGCAGTATTTT. Protein sequence: CASSRGGGDTDTQYF.

This chain links TRBV12-3 or TRBV12-4 with TRBJ1-1, with 7 bases fitting TRBD1. Trimming cost V 5 bases and J 5 bases; bases outside gene matches: 5. The CDR3 sequence is 13 residues long. CDR3 nucleotide sequence: TGTGCCAGCAGTCCAGGGGGGATAACTGAAGCTTTCTTT. It codes for CASSPGGITEAFF.

The chain joins TRBV2 to TRBJ1-4; TRBD1 matches 7 bases. CDR3 length equals 15 residues. V was pared by 6 bases and J by 1 base, with 5 bases of the junction left unmatched. Germline CDR1 reads SNHLY; CDR2 reads FYNNEI. For the CDR3, the DNA is TGTGCCAGCAGAGCCAACAGGGGAACTAATGAAAAACTGTTTTTT. This encodes CASRANRGTNEKLFF. Filled out from reference TRBV2 and TRBJ1-4, the complete variable domain reads EPEVTQTPSHQVTQMGQEVILRCVPISNHLYFYWYRQILGQKVEFLVSFYNNEISEKSEIFDDQFSVERPDGSNFTLKIRSTKLEDSAMYFCASRANRGTNEKLFFGSGTQLSVL.

CDR3 amino acids: CASSQGTSQGTQYF. CDR3 bases: TGTGCCAGCAGCCAGGGGACTAGCCAGGGGACCCAGTACTTC. The genes are TRBV3-1 (or the pseudogene TRBV3-2) and TRBJ2-5; 9 bases match TRBD2. CDR1 LGHDT and CDR2 YNNKEL come from the germline V gene (reference sequence). J lost 7 bases, V lost 3 bases, and 6 bases had no gene match. The CDR3 totals 14 residues.

The CDR3 loop reads CASSSPLAKNIQYF. Here the CDR3 DNA reads TGTGCCAGCAGCTCCCCTCTGGCCAAAAACATTCAGTACTTC. The gene calls are TRBV5-4 and TRBJ2-4; no reliable D call. Germline assignment: CDR1 SGHNT and CDR2 YYREEE (reference sequence). This CDR3 has 14 residues. Trimming removed 3 bases from V and 1 base from J, with 8 bases in between.

The chain combines TRBV4-1 with TRBJ1-2; D may be TRBD1 (5 bases). Deletions cut 4 bases from V and 6 bases from J, with 15 bases between. Germline V lookup: CDR1 MGHRA, CDR2 YSYEKL. This CDR3 region has 14 residues. The CDR3 coding sequence is TGCGCCAGCAGCCGACAGACAGCAGGGCATGGCTACACCTTC. The encoded protein is CASSRQTAGHGYTF.